This T cell receptor beta chain was identified in a study of long-term antiretroviral therapy in people with HIV. Study-level background: When the earliest samples were collected, ART was typically delayed until CD4 counts fell. Overall study results and limits: Every time point showed a repertoire led by clones expanded before ART. Blood sampling spanned 2004 to 2017, possibly under older ART regimens. After ART, diversity increased yet remained lower than transplant donor controls.

CDR1 and CDR2 from the germline V gene are GTSNPN and SVGIG (reference sequence). The CDR3 sequence is 13 residues long. Between the trimmed V and J ends, which lost 0 bases and 1 base, there was a span of 7 bases. At survey level, the immunoSEQ assay was run in its v3.0 version. TCRdb keeps only in-frame clones here, not all; method: immunoSEQ multiplex PCR. The data contain 25,000 to 35,000 clones, about 93% of them seen just once; the ten biggest clones take up 5.5% to 7%. Points on this clone: Its antigen is not identified.

The sample in question was unsorted PBMCs, obtained around 6.3 years after starting antiretroviral therapy. This chain connects TRBV30 to TRBJ2-7, with D possibly TRBD1 on 5 matching bases. The origin of this receptor is a woman in her 40s with HIV. The CDR3 bases are TGTGCCTGGAGTGTGTCAGGGTCCTACGAGCAGTACTTC. Its protein is CAWSVSGSYEQYF.